Below, 9 T cell receptor beta chains from the same sample are listed, as sequenced in a study of response to subunit inactivated influenza vaccine. TCRdb reanalysed the RT-PCR reads using MiXCR and keeps one entry per CDR3 protein. The table records hundreds of thousands of distinct CDR3 sequences, roughly 12% of them present only once. This specimen consisted of PBMCs from blood, obtained on the day of vaccination. Every receptor here comes from a man aged 45-65 years who received an inactivated influenza vaccine.

This clonotype was found a few times. The chain employs TRBV20-1 and TRBJ2-7, with D possibly TRBD2 on 5 matching bases. CDR3 length: 15 residues. Germline CDR1 is DFQATT and CDR2 is SNEGSKA (reference sequence). V was clipped by 0 bases and J by 3 bases, with 15 bases between them. The CDR3 coding sequence is TGCAGTGCTAGAGATCGGTTTGGACTCGACTACGAGCAGTACTTC. It translates to CSARDRFGLDYEQYF.

The CDR3 loop reads CASSIRLWQGASDEQFF. The CDR3 bases are TGTGCCAGCAGCATCCGACTGTGGCAGGGGGCGTCGGATGAGCAGTTCTTC. The rearrangement links TRBV7-2 to TRBJ2-1; 8 bases line up with TRBD1. CDR1 and CDR2 from the germline V gene are SGHTA and FQGNSA. The V gene end was trimmed by 5 bases and the J gene end by 8 bases; junction bases not matched to a gene: 17. CDR3 size: 17 residues.

This chain links TRBV12-3 or TRBV12-4 with TRBJ2-2; 10 bases fit TRBD1. CDR3 length: 17 residues. The J segment lost 7 bases and the V segment lost 5 bases, leaving 13 bases of the junction unmatched. The CDR3 region is CASSRGPDRGRVGELFF. For the CDR3, the DNA is TGTGCCAGCAGTCGTGGGCCAGACAGGGGGCGGGTCGGGGAGCTGTTTTTT.

This clonotype has just a few counts. The rearrangement uses TRBV10-3 and TRBJ2-3; D remains ambiguous. V lost 0 bases, J lost 11 bases, and 12 bases lay in between. The CDR3 has 13 amino acids. Germline CDR1 and CDR2: ENHRY and SYGVKD. DNA for the CDR3: TGTGCCATCAGTGAGTCGCAGCCAAACGGGCAGTATTTT. This encodes CAISESQPNGQYF.

The V call is TRBV12-3 or TRBV12-4, the J call TRBJ1-4, with D unresolved. The CDR3 covers 13 residues. Trimming removed 7 bases at V and 7 bases at J, with 13 bases between. CDR3 in DNA: TGTGCCAGCACCCCCTCCGGGAGTGAAAAACTGTTTTTT. It translates to CASTPSGSEKLFF.

This clonotype was counted between two and nine times. V and J are TRBV28 and TRBJ2-1, with a weak D call TRBD2 (5 bases). This CDR3 region has 15 residues. The V gene lost 6 bases and the J gene lost 3 bases, with 15 bases spanning the gap. Germline CDR1 is MDHEN and CDR2 is SYDVKM. The CDR3 sequence is CASRYAGTNYNEQFF. The CDR3 DNA is TGTGCCAGCAGATACGCGGGCACCAACTACAATGAGCAGTTCTTC.

In this sample, this clonotype turned up a few times. This sequence joins TRBV29-1 and TRBJ2-1; 10 nucleotides align to TRBD2. CDR1 is SQVTM and CDR2 is ANQGSEA in the germline V gene. The CDR3 consists of 15 residues. V shed 6 bases, J shed 6 bases, and the junction held 11 bases outside the gene matches. CDR3 in DNA: TGCAGCGTACGGGACTTGGCTAGCGGGAGCAATGAGCAGTTCTTC. It specifies CSVRDLASGSNEQFF.

The CDR3 DNA reads as TGTGCCACCAGCGTCTCAGCGGGAGGGCAAGAGACCCAGTACTTC. Translation gives CATSVSAGGQETQYF. The V gene is TRBV15, the J gene TRBJ2-5; 10 bases line up with TRBD2. Unmatched junction bases numbered 5, after V lost 5 bases and J lost 2 bases. The CDR3 sequence is 15 residues long. The germline CDR1 and CDR2 sequences are LNHNV and YYDKDF (reference sequence).

This clonotype was detected a few times. The chain joins TRBV20-1 to TRBJ2-3; a weak D match, TRBD2 (7 bases). The CDR3 covers 16 residues. Trimming removed 5 bases at V and 0 bases at J, with 18 bases between. Germline CDR1 DFQATT, CDR2 SNEGSKA (reference sequence). The CDR3 spells CSAEALGGPSTDTQYF. CDR3 bases: TGCAGTGCTGAGGCGCTCGGGGGGCCAAGCACAGATACGCAGTATTTT.